These 2 T cell receptor beta chains were sequenced from one sample in a study of blood T cell repertoires in COVID-19. TCRdb keeps only in-frame clones here, not all; method: immunoSEQ multiplex PCR. The table has 250,000 or so clones, nearly 90% seen once. Specimen: PBMCs or T cells enriched from blood (not recorded which). These receptors all stem from a man aged 25 to 40 who had recovered from COVID-19.

V gene TRBV20-1 combines with J gene TRBJ1-2, with D uncertain. The V end was cut by 5 bases, the J end by 4 bases, with 8 bases between. CDR1 is DFQATT, CDR2 SNEGSKA, per germline (reference sequence). The length of the CDR3 is 11 residues. The CDR3 DNA is TGCAGTGCTGCTTCGGGCTATGGCTACACCTTC. This encodes CSAASGYGYTF.

This sequence joins TRBV30 and TRBJ2-7, with D perhaps matching TRBD1 (6 bases). CDR1 and CDR2 from the germline V gene are GTSNPN and SVGIG (reference sequence). This CDR3 spans 14 amino acids. Trimming left V 1 base short and J 2 bases short, with 12 bases between. CDR3 protein: CAWSEGQRAYEQYF. Here the CDR3 DNA reads TGTGCCTGGAGTGAGGGACAACGGGCCTACGAGCAGTACTTC. The entire variable domain, with the rest obtained from reference TRBV30 and TRBJ2-7, is as follows: SQTIHQWPATLVQPVGSPLSLECTVEGTSNPNLYWYRQAAGRGLQLLFYSVGIGQISSEVPQNLSASRPQDRQFILSSKKLLLSDSGFYLCAWSEGQRAYEQYFGPGTRLTVT.